The 21 T cell receptor beta chains presented below share a single source sample, sequenced in a study of blood T cell repertoires in COVID-19. Some clones are missing from TCRdb's copy, which holds only in-frame ones; the method was immunoSEQ multiplex PCR. The sample includes 120,000 or so clones, 60% to 85% of them seen just once. Source material: peripheral blood. These receptors were obtained from a man aged 65 to 85 with acute or convalescent COVID-19.

The chain is built from TRBV3-1 (or the pseudogene TRBV3-2) and TRBJ2-2; TRBD2 agrees at 8 bases. Germline-derived CDR1 and CDR2 are LGHDT and YNNKEL (reference sequence). Trimming cost V 0 bases and J 5 bases; bases outside gene matches: 8. The CDR3 runs 17 residues. CDR3 sequence (DNA): TGTGCCAGCAGCCAAGATCCGCCGCGGGGGGCGACCGGGGAGCTGTTTTTT. This encodes CASSQDPPRGATGELFF.

As to this clone: One end of the junction does not line up with germline, which may come from a read error. This chain uses TRBV7-7 with TRBJ2-2; the D gene is possibly TRBD2 (5 bases). This CDR3 region has 16 residues. Germline V gives CDR1 SSHAT, CDR2 FNYEAQ (reference sequence). CDR3 region: CASSLATGSNTGELFF. CDR3 bases: TGTGCTAGCAGCTTAGCTACGGGGTCGAACACCGGGGAGCTGTTTTTT.

The gene calls are TRBV11-2 and TRBJ1-1; no definite D call. The germline V gene has CDR1 SGHAT and CDR2 FQNNGV. V dropped 1 base and J dropped 2 bases, with 5 bases sitting between them. CDR3 size: 13 residues. The CDR3 DNA sequence: TGTGCCAGCAGCTTAGCACTAAACACTGAAGCTTTCTTT. Translation gives CASSLALNTEAFF.

This chain uses TRBV5-5 with TRBJ2-5, with 8 positions matching TRBD1. V was pared by 5 bases and J by 0 bases, with 18 bases of the junction left unmatched. This CDR3 has 19 residues. Germline values: CDR1 SGHKS, CDR2 YYEKEE (reference sequence). The CDR3 DNA is TGTGCCAGCAGGCAGGGGGACAGGAGATTTTTAAGGTACCAAGAGACCCAGTACTTC. Translated, it gives CASRQGDRRFLRYQETQYF.

This sequence joins TRBV7-9 and TRBJ2-7, with TRBD1 matching 7 bases. CDR1 and CDR2 from the germline V gene are SEHNR and FQNEAQ (reference sequence). The CDR3 contains 15 residues. V was clipped by 1 base and J by 5 bases; unmatched bases: 8. DNA of the CDR3: TGTGCCAGCAGCTTAGGCGCAGGGGGTCTAAACGAGCAGTACTTC. Its translation: CASSLGAGGLNEQYF. Together with reference TRBV7-9 and TRBJ2-7, the CDR3 gives the full variable domain: DTGVSQNPRHKITKRGQNVTFRCDPISEHNRLYWYRQTLGQGPEFLTYFQNEAQLEKSRLLSDRFSAERPKGSFSTLEIQRTEQGDSAMYLCASSLGAGGLNEQYFGPGTRLTVT.

This chain uses TRBV5-1 with TRBJ2-2, with D tentatively TRBD2 (5 bases). V dropped 2 bases and J dropped 5 bases, with 13 bases sitting between them. The germline V gene has CDR1 SGHRS and CDR2 YFSETQ. This CDR3 is built from 15 residues. The CDR3 nucleotides are TGCGCCAGCAGCTTAGACGGGGATAGGACCGGGGAGCTGTTTTTT. Translated, it gives CASSLDGDRTGELFF.

This chain joins TRBV9 and TRBJ2-3; 9 bases fit TRBD1. Germline CDR1 is SGDLS and CDR2 is YYNGEE. V lost 6 bases, J lost 1 base, and 6 bases stayed unmatched. The CDR3 has 15 amino acids. The CDR3 DNA is TGTGCCAGCACCCTGGACAGGGGTGGCACAGATACGCAGTATTTT. This encodes CASTLDRGGTDTQYF.

The chain employs TRBV6-5 and TRBJ2-1; 8 positions agree with TRBD2. Germline V gene sequence: CDR1 MNHEY, CDR2 SVGAGI. The junction had 5 bases not matched to a gene; V was cut back by 2 bases and J by 8 bases. This CDR3 comprises 14 residues. This chain's CDR3 is CASSYNAGGDEQFF. Written as DNA, the CDR3 is TGTGCCAGCAGTTACAACGCCGGGGGGGATGAGCAGTTCTTC.

This chain connects TRBV11-3 to TRBJ2-4, with TRBD1 matching 7 bases. This CDR3 region has 19 residues. Germline values: CDR1 SGHNT, CDR2 YENEEA. With V trimmed by 1 base and J by 0 bases, 12 bases remained unmatched. The CDR3 nucleotides are TGTGCCAGCAGCTTAGTAGAGGGGACAGCTATTCTAGCCAAAAACATTCAGTACTTC. Amino acid sequence: CASSLVEGTAILAKNIQYF.

This CDR3 is CASSQGGTSDEQYF. CDR3 nucleotide sequence: TGTGCCAGCAGCCAAGGGGGTACTAGTGACGAGCAGTACTTC. The J gene is TRBJ2-7, the V gene TRBV3-1 (or the pseudogene TRBV3-2); TRBD2 might be the D (5 bases). Germline lookup yields CDR1 LGHDT and CDR2 YNNKEL (reference sequence). V was trimmed by 1 base and J by 5 bases, leaving 12 bases between them. CDR3 size: 14 residues.

The chain carries TRBV7-3 and TRBJ1-2, with TRBD1 matching 9 bases. CDR3 length: 13 residues. From germline, CDR1 is SGHTA and CDR2 FQGTGA. V dropped 5 bases and J dropped 6; count of bases not matched to a gene: 4. The CDR3: CASSRDRDDGYTF. In DNA, the CDR3 is TGTGCCAGCAGCAGGGACAGGGATGATGGCTACACCTTC.

The chain employs TRBV12-3 or TRBV12-4 and TRBJ1-6; tentative D call: TRBD1 (5 bases). This CDR3 has 12 residues. Between the trimmed V and J ends, which lost 5 bases and 7 bases, there was a span of 6 bases. In DNA, the CDR3 is TGTGCCAGCAGTGCAGGGAATTCACCCCTCCACTTT. Amino acid sequence: CASSAGNSPLHF.

The chain has TRBV5-5 and TRBJ2-7; 7 bases match TRBD1. The CDR3 totals 17 residues. From germline, CDR1 is SGHKS and CDR2 YYEKEE (reference sequence). With 1 base clipped from V and 4 bases from J, the junction kept 14 bases outside the gene matches. The CDR3 DNA sequence: TGTGCCAGCAGCTTGAGTGTTGGTACAGGGGTAATTTACGAGCAGTACTTC. Translation: CASSLSVGTGVIYEQYF.

The gene calls are TRBV18 and TRBJ1-5, with D hard to call. CDR1 and CDR2 (germline): KGHSH, LQKENI. The CDR3 spans 15 residues. V gave up 3 bases and J gave up 2 bases, with 11 bases separating them. The CDR3 bases are TGTGCCAGCTCACCTGGGCCCGACCGCAATCAGCCCCAGCATTTT. Translating gives CASSPGPDRNQPQHF.

This chain uses TRBV12-2 with TRBJ2-5; TRBD2 is taken as the D call from the table, unchecked against the DNA. TRBV12-2 is a listed pseudogene. The CDR3 runs 15 residues. CDR3 protein: CASRSPREKQETQYF. CDR3 sequence (DNA): TGTGCAAGTCGCTCCCCCCGGGAGAAACAAGAGACCCAGTACTTC.

The V call is TRBV7-9, the J call TRBJ2-5; a possible D gene is TRBD1 (5 bases). V was cut by 5 bases and J by 5 bases, with 15 bases left in between. There are 14 residues in the CDR3. Germline CDR1 and CDR2: SEHNR and FQNEAQ (reference sequence). The CDR3 region has the DNA TGTGCCAGCAGCCTCAGGGTCCGCCCGGAGACCCAGTACTTC. It yields the protein CASSLRVRPETQYF.

The V gene is TRBV4-3, the J gene TRBJ1-6; D is possibly TRBD1 (5 bases). The CDR3 runs to 18 residues. Germline-derived CDR1 and CDR2 are LGHNA and YSLEER. Trimming removed 0 bases from V and 5 bases from J, with 17 bases in between. Here the CDR3 reads CASSQERQGPSNNSPLHF. In DNA form, the CDR3 reads TGCGCCAGCAGCCAAGAAAGGCAGGGCCCCTCGAATAATTCACCCCTCCACTTT.

The J gene is TRBJ2-2, the V gene TRBV6-2 or TRBV6-3; 12 bases fit TRBD2. CDR3 length: 16 residues. Germline V gene sequence: CDR1 MNHEY, CDR2 SVGEGT. The junction had 4 bases not matched to a gene; V was cut back by 4 bases and J by 4 bases. This CDR3 is CASSSLAGGPTGELFF. DNA of the CDR3: TGTGCCAGCAGTTCACTAGCGGGGGGCCCCACCGGGGAGCTGTTTTTT.

This clone was seen more than once but under ten times. This sequence joins TRBV5-1 and TRBJ1-4; D not resolved. V dropped 5 bases and J dropped 10 bases, with 15 bases sitting between them. In germline, CDR1 is SGHRS, CDR2 YFSETQ. This CDR3 region has 13 residues. The CDR3 DNA is TGCGCCAGCAGATCCGACCCGGGAGCAAAACTGTTTTTT. This gives the protein CASRSDPGAKLFF.

The chain couples TRBV14 to TRBJ1-2, with unresolved D. Germline CDR1 and CDR2: SGHDN and FVKESK. The CDR3 length is 15 residues. Deletions cut 4 bases from V and 6 bases from J, with 18 bases between. This chain's CDR3 is CASSPQLDGLDGYTF. In DNA form, the CDR3 reads TGTGCCAGCAGCCCACAGCTCGACGGATTGGATGGCTACACCTTC.

The chain is built from TRBV6-2 or TRBV6-3 and TRBJ1-1; D uncertain. This CDR3 is 16 amino acids long. The V gene's germline CDR1 is MNHEY and CDR2 SVGEGT. V was cut by 5 bases and J by 0 bases, with 16 bases left in between. The CDR3 here is CASSLERGWMNTEAFF. As DNA, the CDR3 is TGTGCCAGCAGTCTTGAGCGGGGTTGGATGAACACTGAAGCTTTCTTT.